A single sample gave rise to the 28 T cell receptor beta chains below, sequenced in a study of response to subunit inactivated influenza vaccine. TCRdb fed the RT-PCR reads into MiXCR, producing one record per CDR3 protein. The sample includes around 200,000 distinct CDR3 sequences, about 12% of them seen just once. This sample was shared with a second study, whose subject was T cells expressing NK-cell markers. Per that study: TCR beta libraries carry UMIs added by 5'RACE template switching.

The specimen comprised CD8+ T cells sorted from PBMCs, sampled roughly 12 days after vaccination. The receptors stem from a man over 45 who received an inactivated influenza vaccine.

V gene TRBV6-1 combines with J gene TRBJ2-1; a weak D match, TRBD2 (7 bases). CDR3 length: 14 amino acids. V was trimmed by 5 bases and J by 1 base, leaving 9 bases between them. Germline V lookup: CDR1 MNHNS, CDR2 SASEGT. The CDR3 DNA is TGTGCCAGCAGTCGGGGGGCTTCCTACAATGAGCAGTTCTTC. It translates to CASSRGASYNEQFF.

This chain joins TRBV7-2 and TRBJ2-2; D possibly corresponds to TRBD2 (5 bases). This CDR3 has 15 residues. Between the trimmed V and J ends, which lost 4 bases and 1 base, there was a span of 10 bases. Germline CDR1 SGHTA, CDR2 FQGNSA. The CDR3 coding sequence is TGTGCCAGCAGCTCGGACTTCATGAACACCGGGGAGCTGTTTTTT. Its translation: CASSSDFMNTGELFF.

V gene TRBV5-1 combines with J gene TRBJ2-7; 12 positions match TRBD1. Germline V gene data show CDR1 as SGHRS and CDR2 as YFSETQ. The V gene end was trimmed by 7 bases and the J gene end by 1 base; junction bases not matched to a gene: 3. The CDR3 loop spans 14 amino acids. CDR3 nucleotides: TGCGCCAGCGGGGACAGGGGGCTATCCTACGAGCAGTACTTC. Protein product: CASGDRGLSYEQYF.

This clonotype was recorded a few times. The chain recombines TRBV7-9 with TRBJ1-4, with a tentative D call TRBD1 (5 bases). This CDR3 is built from 14 residues. V lost 4 bases, J lost 7 bases, and 13 bases lay in between. Germline loops: CDR1 SEHNR, CDR2 FQNEAQ (reference sequence). The CDR3 spells CASSYGGSGEKLFF. DNA of the CDR3: TGTGCCAGCAGCTACGGGGGGTCCGGTGAAAAACTGTTTTTT. The full variable domain, with the rest looked up from reference TRBV7-9 and TRBJ1-4, is DTGVSQNPRHKITKRGQNVTFRCDPISEHNRLYWYRQTLGQGPEFLTYFQNEAQLEKSRLLSDRFSAERPKGSFSTLEIQRTEQGDSAMYLCASSYGGSGEKLFFGSGTQLSVL.

V and J are TRBV3-1 and TRBJ2-2, with a weak D call TRBD2 (5 bases). The V end lost 0 bases, the J end lost 4 bases, and 12 bases lay between the germline ends. The V gene's germline CDR1 is LGHDT and CDR2 YNNKEL (reference sequence). The CDR3 is made up of 16 amino acids. The CDR3: CASSQERIEGTGELFF. The CDR3 DNA reads as TGTGCCAGCAGCCAAGAACGCATCGAGGGCACCGGGGAGCTGTTTTTT. The full variable domain, with the rest looked up from reference TRBV3-1 and TRBJ2-2, is DTAVSQTPKYLVTQMGNDKSIKCEQNLGHDTMYWYKQDSKKFLKIMFSYNNKELIINETVPNRFSPKSPDKAHLNLHINSLELGDSAVYFCASSQERIEGTGELFFGEGSRLTVL.

This clonotype was counted at least ten times. The genes are TRBV20-1 and TRBJ2-7; 8 nucleotides agree with TRBD1. The CDR3 totals 15 residues. The V gene's germline CDR1 is DFQATT and CDR2 SNEGSKA (reference sequence). V trimming: 2 bases; J trimming: 5 bases; junction bases outside the gene matches: 11. CDR3 amino acids: CSARSYPTGEHEQYF. The CDR3 bases are TGCAGTGCTAGATCCTACCCGACAGGGGAACACGAGCAGTACTTC.

This clonotype has ten or more counts. V gene TRBV28 combines with J gene TRBJ1-2; TRBD1 might be the D (5 bases). Germline V gene lookup returns CDR1 MDHEN and CDR2 SYDVKM. V lost 7 bases, J lost 4 bases, and 16 bases lay in between. This CDR3 comprises 14 residues. The CDR3 sequence is CASTGEPSFYGYTF. CDR3 DNA sequence: TGTGCCAGCACGGGGGAACCGAGCTTCTATGGCTACACCTTC.

The chain has TRBV2 and TRBJ2-5, with D hard to call. Germline loops: CDR1 SNHLY, CDR2 FYNNEI. The CDR3 contains 13 residues. The V end was cut by 7 bases, the J end by 9 bases, with 18 bases between. CDR3 in amino acids: CASTQVGLAAQYF. CDR3 bases: TGTGCCAGCACCCAGGTGGGCCTTGCGGCCCAGTACTTC.

The J gene is TRBJ2-1, the V gene TRBV5-5; the D call may be TRBD1 or TRBD2 (5 bases each). Deletions cut 0 bases from V and 7 bases from J, with 11 bases between. The CDR3 has 14 residues. Germline V gene sequence: CDR1 SGHKS, CDR2 YYEKEE (reference sequence). The CDR3 DNA sequence: TGTGCCAGCAGCTTGGAGGGGAGAGGAAATGAGCAGTTCTTC. It codes for CASSLEGRGNEQFF.

Many counts were recorded for this clonotype. The chain recombines TRBV10-3 with TRBJ2-5; D remains ambiguous. This CDR3 has 14 amino acids. V was clipped by 7 bases and J by 1 base, with 13 bases between them. Germline V CDR1 and CDR2: ENHRY, SYGVKD. For the CDR3, the DNA is TGTGCCATCAAAAATAATGGTCCCCAAGAGACCCAGTACTTC. Residues: CAIKNNGPQETQYF.

This clonotype came up many times. This chain connects TRBV29-1 to TRBJ2-1; the D gene is possibly TRBD1 (6 bases). Germline V gene data show CDR1 as SQVTM and CDR2 as ANQGSEA. This CDR3 contains 15 residues. Trimming removed 6 bases from V and 0 bases from J, with 15 bases in between. The CDR3 DNA follows: TGCAGCGTCGCAGGGGTCGCGAGCTCCTACAATGAGCAGTTCTTC. Protein product: CSVAGVASSYNEQFF.

This clonotype was seen at least ten times. The chain combines TRBV29-1 with TRBJ2-7; D uncertain. Germline V gene sequence: CDR1 SQVTM, CDR2 ANQGSEA. V shed 5 bases and J shed 6 bases, with 8 bases lying between them. The CDR3 consists of 10 residues. The CDR3 loop is CSVRTGEQYF. The CDR3 bases are TGCAGCGTTCGGACCGGCGAGCAGTACTTC.

This rearrangement joins TRBV7-3 to TRBJ2-1, with D possibly being TRBD2 (6 bases). With 7 bases removed from V and 6 bases from J, the gap between germline ends came to 19 bases. This CDR3 is 15 amino acids long. Germline values: CDR1 SGHTA, CDR2 FQGTGA. DNA for the CDR3: TGTGCCAGCATTGCCCTAGCGCCAAGGTGCAATGAGCAGTTCTTC. As protein: CASIALAPRCNEQFF. Drawing the rest from reference TRBV7-3 and TRBJ2-1, the complete variable domain is GAGVSQTPSNKVTEKGKYVELRCDPISGHTALYWYRQSLGQGPEFLIYFQGTGAADDSGLPNDRFFAVRPEGSVSTLKIQRTERGDSAVYLCASIALAPRCNEQFFGPGTRLTVL.

This clonotype was counted only a few times. The rearrangement joins TRBV28 to TRBJ2-1; TRBD2 aligns across 10 bases. Germline loops: CDR1 MDHEN, CDR2 SYDVKM. This CDR3 spans 14 amino acids. The V segment lost 5 bases and the J segment 5 bases; nucleotides outside the gene matches: 3. CDR3 region: CASSSLAGDNEQFF. DNA for the CDR3: TGTGCCAGCAGTAGCCTAGCGGGAGACAATGAGCAGTTCTTC.

The chain joins TRBV5-6 to TRBJ2-3; D possibly corresponds to TRBD2 (6 bases). The V gene's germline CDR1 is SGHDT and CDR2 YYEEEE. Trimming pared 1 base from V and 4 bases from J, leaving 13 bases between. The CDR3 is 15 residues long. CDR3 residues: CASSLPFGRSDTQYF. CDR3 nucleotide sequence: TGTGCCAGCAGCTTGCCCTTCGGGAGATCAGATACGCAGTATTTT.

This clonotype turned up a few times. The V gene is TRBV11-2, the J gene TRBJ2-1, with D unresolved. Trimming removed 4 bases at V and 10 bases at J, with 14 bases between. This CDR3 has 13 amino acids. Germline V CDR1 and CDR2: SGHAT, FQNNGV. The CDR3 DNA sequence: TGTGCCAGCAGCTCCCTCCAGACCGGGGAGCAGTTCTTC. Its protein product is CASSSLQTGEQFF.

This clonotype was detected many times. The chain joins TRBV11-2 to TRBJ1-4, with no clear D. Trimming shortened V by 4 bases and J by 8 bases, and 8 bases separated the two germline ends. Germline V gives CDR1 SGHAT, CDR2 FQNNGV. The CDR3 contains 12 residues. CDR3 amino acids: CASSYGGEKLFF. CDR3 sequence (DNA): TGTGCCAGCAGCTATGGAGGAGAAAAACTGTTTTTT. Complete variable domain (other parts from reference TRBV11-2 and TRBJ1-4): EAGVAQSPRYKIIEKRQSVAFWCNPISGHATLYWYQQILGQGPKLLIQFQNNGVVDDSQLPKDRFSAERLKGVDSTLKIQPAKLEDSAVYLCASSYGGEKLFFGSGTQLSVL.

This clonotype was detected many times. V gene TRBV4-1 combines with J gene TRBJ1-1; a possible D gene is TRBD1 (6 bases). CDR3 size: 19 residues. The V end lost 6 bases, the J end lost 2 bases, and 28 bases lay between the germline ends. In germline, CDR1 is MGHRA, CDR2 YSYEKL. CDR3: CASRKATGGAHRSNTEAFF. The CDR3 nucleotides read TGCGCCAGCAGAAAAGCCACGGGGGGGGCGCATCGAAGTAACACTGAAGCTTTCTTT.

The chain recombines TRBV28 with TRBJ2-7; unclear D gene. Deletions cut 3 bases from V and 3 bases from J, with 6 bases between. This CDR3 region has 12 residues. The germline gives CDR1 MDHEN, CDR2 SYDVKM. DNA for the CDR3: TGTGCCAGCAGTTTTGAGAACTACGAGCAGTACTTC. It codes for CASSFENYEQYF.

This clonotype was counted only a few times. The chain couples TRBV2 to TRBJ1-3; 8 nucleotides line up with TRBD1. This CDR3 is 15 amino acids long. With 10 bases clipped from V and 1 base from J, the junction kept 9 bases outside the gene matches. CDR1 SNHLY and CDR2 FYNNEI come from the germline V gene. The CDR3 sequence: CATRTGTASGNTIYF. In nucleotides, the CDR3 is TGTGCCACCAGGACAGGGACAGCTTCTGGAAACACCATATATTTT.

V gene TRBV6-2 or TRBV6-3 combines with J gene TRBJ2-1, with TRBD1 identical over 9 bases. The J segment lost 6 bases and the V segment lost 5 bases, leaving 2 bases of the junction unmatched. Per germline, CDR1 MNHEY and CDR2 SVGEGT. The CDR3 runs to 13 residues. CDR3 residues: CASSTGGFNEQFF. The CDR3 nucleotides read TGTGCCAGCAGTACAGGGGGCTTCAATGAGCAGTTCTTC.

This clonotype has just a few counts. The V and J genes are TRBV6-6 and TRBJ1-2; TRBD1 might be the D (6 bases). The CDR3 is made up of 12 amino acids. The V and J ends lost 5 bases and 5 bases respectively, with 9 bases between them. Germline CDR1 and CDR2: MNHNY and SVGAGI (reference sequence). Written as DNA, the CDR3 is TGTGCCAGCAGTCGGACAGAGTATGGCTACACCTTC. This codes for CASSRTEYGYTF.

This clonotype was counted many times. The chain joins TRBV29-1 to TRBJ2-5; D gene unclear. Germline V gives CDR1 SQVTM, CDR2 ANQGSEA. The length of the CDR3 is 11 residues. V was cut by 0 bases and J by 4 bases, with 3 bases left in between. DNA of the CDR3: TGCAGCGTTGAAGACGTAGAGACCCAGTACTTC. Amino acids: CSVEDVETQYF.

The chain recombines TRBV18 with TRBJ1-2; perhaps TRBD1 as D (5 bases). The CDR3 spans 15 residues. Germline lookup yields CDR1 KGHSH and CDR2 LQKENI. Trimming shortened V by 2 bases and J by 4 bases, and 14 bases separated the two germline ends. CDR3 nucleotides: TGTGCCAGCTCACCATTACAGGCCGGGATCTATGGCTACACCTTC. Translating gives CASSPLQAGIYGYTF. Filled out from reference TRBV18 and TRBJ1-2, the complete variable domain reads NAGVMQNPRHLVRRRGQEARLRCSPMKGHSHVYWYRQLPEEGLKFMVYLQKENIIDESGMPKERFSAEFPKEGPSILRIQQVVRGDSAAYFCASSPLQAGIYGYTFGSGTRLTVV.

The V call is TRBV9, the J call TRBJ2-7, with 7 bases that match TRBD2. This CDR3 has 16 amino acids. Germline trimming cut 1 base from V and 0 bases from J; bases unmatched to any gene: 7. The germline V gene encodes CDR1 SGDLS and CDR2 YYNGEE. CDR3 in amino acids: CASSVNAGAHSYEQYF. CDR3 in DNA: TGTGCCAGCAGCGTAAACGCGGGAGCCCACTCCTACGAGCAGTACTTC.

The V call is TRBV20-1, the J call TRBJ2-1; TRBD2 agrees at 10 bases. Germline CDR1 is DFQATT and CDR2 is SNEGSKA (reference sequence). V dropped 5 bases and J dropped 2; count of bases not matched to a gene: 6. This CDR3 comprises 15 residues. CDR3 in amino acids: CSAGLAVNTYNEQFF. In nucleotides, the CDR3 is TGCAGTGCTGGACTAGCGGTGAATACCTACAATGAGCAGTTCTTC.

This clonotype has more than one count but fewer than ten. This chain links TRBV10-3 with TRBJ2-5; a weak D match, TRBD1 (6 bases). Germline V lookup: CDR1 ENHRY, CDR2 SYGVKD. This CDR3 is 14 amino acids long. V shed 1 base and J shed 0 bases, with 6 bases lying between them. The DNA of the CDR3 is TGTGCCATCAGTGAGTGGGACAACCAAGAGACCCAGTACTTC. Its translation is CAISEWDNQETQYF.

The rearrangement links TRBV15 to TRBJ2-7, with D possibly being TRBD2 (6 bases). Germline values: CDR1 LNHNV, CDR2 YYDKDF (reference sequence). The CDR3 length is 15 residues. V dropped 4 bases and J dropped 3 bases, with 16 bases sitting between them. This CDR3 is CATSTRDSVSYEQYF. The CDR3 DNA sequence: TGTGCCACCAGCACGCGGGACTCGGTGAGCTACGAGCAGTACTTC. Supplemented by reference TRBV15 and TRBJ2-7, the full variable domain reads DAMVIQNPRYQVTQFGKPVTLSCSQTLNHNVMYWYQQKSSQAPKLLFHYYDKDFNNEADTPDNFQSRRPNTSFCFLDIRSPGLGDTAMYLCATSTRDSVSYEQYFGPGTRLTVT.